The clone carrying this T cell receptor beta chain turned up a few times. Other nucleotide sequences from this sample produce the same CDR3. The germline gives CDR1 SEHNR, CDR2 FQNEAQ (reference sequence). Trimming took 1 base from V and 6 from J, leaving 12 bases between them. The CDR3 extends over 15 amino acids. Every contributor of samples was a Caucasian grown-up residing in Nashville, Tennessee. The entry originates in a study of shared clonotypes between healthy human individuals. Authors' analysis steps: Junction-only sequences produced by ImmunoSEQ had no quality scores, so filtering differed. TCRdb's copy holds only in-frame clones and misses some; the assay was immunoSEQ multiplex PCR. V, J and clone size are taken as reported in that table, and D and trimming were inferred from the DNA itself. The table shows fewer than 550,000 clones, with about 75% occurring only once.

The V call is TRBV7-9, the J call TRBJ1-4; D might be TRBD1 (6 bases). This sequence was found in a woman aged 40 to 49 in good health. Some clones in this sample may be carry-over from other donors' samples. Sequencing was done on a sample of PBMCs. The CDR3 region is CASSLVGRGDEKLFF. CDR3 nucleotides: TGTGCCAGCAGCTTAGTGGGCAGGGGCGATGAAAAACTGTTTTTT.